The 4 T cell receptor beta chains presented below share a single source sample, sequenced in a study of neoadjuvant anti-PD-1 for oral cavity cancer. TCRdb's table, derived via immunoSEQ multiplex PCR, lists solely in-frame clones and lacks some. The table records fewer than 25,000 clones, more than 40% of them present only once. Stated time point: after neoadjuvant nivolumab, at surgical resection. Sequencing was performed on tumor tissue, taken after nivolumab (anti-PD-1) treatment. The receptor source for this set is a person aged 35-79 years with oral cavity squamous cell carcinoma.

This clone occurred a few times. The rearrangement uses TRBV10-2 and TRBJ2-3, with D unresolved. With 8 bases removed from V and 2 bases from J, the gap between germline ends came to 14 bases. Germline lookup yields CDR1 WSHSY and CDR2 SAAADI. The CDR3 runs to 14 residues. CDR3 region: CASSHQGYTDTQYF. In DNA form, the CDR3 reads TGCGCCAGCTCGCACCAAGGGTACACAGATACGCAGTATTTT.

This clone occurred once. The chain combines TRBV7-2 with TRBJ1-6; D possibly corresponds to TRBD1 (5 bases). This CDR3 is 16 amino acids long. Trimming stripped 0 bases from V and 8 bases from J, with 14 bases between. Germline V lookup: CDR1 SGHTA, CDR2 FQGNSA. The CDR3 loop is CASSLAGRGLDSPLHF. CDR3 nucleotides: TGTGCCAGCAGCTTAGCGGGCCGGGGGTTGGATTCACCCCTCCACTTT.

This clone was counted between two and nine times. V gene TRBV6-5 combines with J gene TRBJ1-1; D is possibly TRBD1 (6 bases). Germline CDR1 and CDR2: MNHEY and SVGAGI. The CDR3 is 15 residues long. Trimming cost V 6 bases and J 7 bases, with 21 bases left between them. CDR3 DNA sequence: TGTGCCAGCAGCCGGACTACGGGGGCGCAGGGTGAAGCTTTCTTT. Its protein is CASSRTTGAQGEAFF.

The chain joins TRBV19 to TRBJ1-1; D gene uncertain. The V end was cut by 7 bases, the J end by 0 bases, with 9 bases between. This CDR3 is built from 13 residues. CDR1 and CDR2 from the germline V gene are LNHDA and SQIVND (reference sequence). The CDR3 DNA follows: TGTGCCAGTAAAATTCCTATGAACACTGAAGCTTTCTTT. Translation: CASKIPMNTEAFF.